This entry lists 24 T cell receptor beta chains sequenced from one sample in a study of blood T cell repertoires in COVID-19. Clones were sequenced by immunoSEQ multiplex PCR, and TCRdb holds only the in-frame ones, with some missing. The sample holds 53,000 or so clones, roughly four fifths seen once. Sequencing was carried out using peripheral blood. Receptors were obtained from a human donor in a cohort sampled during active COVID-19.

CDR3 bases: TGCGCCACCTCTCCTGGGAGGGCCCTCGAGCAGTACTTC. Encoded protein: CATSPGRALEQYF. The J gene is TRBJ2-7, the V gene TRBV10-2, with 7 bases matching TRBD2. The J segment lost 6 bases and the V segment lost 10 bases, leaving 12 bases of the junction unmatched. This CDR3 has 13 residues. Germline CDR1 WSHSY, CDR2 SAAADI.

This chain uses TRBV18 with TRBJ2-2; 8 bases agree with TRBD1. This CDR3 is 15 amino acids long. V lost 6 bases, J lost 6 bases, and 9 bases stayed unmatched. CDR1 KGHSH and CDR2 LQKENI come from the germline V gene. CDR3 region: CASSPRTGKAGELFF. In DNA form, the CDR3 reads TGTGCCAGCTCTCCTAGGACAGGGAAGGCCGGGGAGCTGTTTTTT.

V gene TRBV6-2 or TRBV6-3 combines with J gene TRBJ2-3; a weak D match, TRBD1 (5 bases). V gave up 0 bases and J gave up 1 base, with 14 bases separating them. Germline V gives CDR1 MNHEY, CDR2 SVGEGT. The CDR3 is 17 amino acids. This CDR3 reads CASSYSQGSLRTDTQYF. DNA for the CDR3: TGTGCCAGCAGTTACTCCCAGGGCTCTCTTCGCACAGATACGCAGTATTTT.

The table lists this clone with a few counts. V usage is TRBV12-5 and J usage is TRBJ1-5, with TRBD1 as a possible D gene (5 bases). The germline CDR1 and CDR2 sequences are LGHNT and FRNRAP. This CDR3 is built from 11 residues. DNA for the CDR3: TGTCCAGGGTGTTCCAATCAGCCCCAGCATTTT. Translating gives CPGCSNQPQHF.

The CDR3 here is CASSFGTSGRAGDTQYF. The CDR3 DNA follows: TGTGCCAGCAGCTTCGGGACTAGCGGGAGGGCCGGGGATACGCAGTATTTT. The rearrangement links TRBV9 to TRBJ2-3, with 16 bases identical to TRBD2. Germline CDR1 reads SGDLS; CDR2 reads YYNGEE. This CDR3 has 17 residues. V dropped 4 bases and J dropped 6; count of bases not matched to a gene: 8.

The CDR3 protein is CSTPGTGEGGSLHF. CDR3 in DNA: TGCAGCACTCCCGGGACAGGGGAAGGCGGGTCCCTCCACTTT. V and J are TRBV29-1 and TRBJ1-6, with 10 positions matching TRBD1. CDR1 is SQVTM and CDR2 is ANQGSEA in the germline V gene. Germline trimming cut 8 bases from V and 14 bases from J; bases unmatched to any gene: 15. The CDR3 is 14 residues long. Using reference TRBV29-1 and TRBJ1-6 for the parts outside the CDR3, the full variable domain is SAVISQKPSRDICQRGTSLTIQCQVDSQVTMMFWYRQQPGQSLTLIATANQGSEATYESGFVIDKFPISRPNLTFSTLTVSNMSPEDSSIYLCSTPGTGEGGSLHFGNGTRLTVT.

V and J are TRBV10-3 and TRBJ2-3; TRBD2 agrees at 11 bases. The junction had 6 bases not matched to a gene; V was cut back by 6 bases and J by 4 bases. Germline V lookup: CDR1 ENHRY, CDR2 SYGVKD. The CDR3 extends over 15 amino acids. The CDR3 sequence is CAISDTSGGSDTQYF. The CDR3, as DNA: TGTGCCATCAGCGACACTAGCGGGGGCTCAGATACGCAGTATTTT.

The genes are TRBV3-1 (or the pseudogene TRBV3-2) and TRBJ2-3; 7 bases match TRBD1. This CDR3 region has 17 residues. With V trimmed by 0 bases and J by 1 base, 7 bases remained unmatched. Germline CDR1 is LGHDT and CDR2 is YNNKEL (reference sequence). The CDR3: CASSQEILRGRTDTQYF. DNA for the CDR3: TGTGCCAGCAGCCAAGAAATTCTAAGGGGGCGCACAGATACGCAGTATTTT.

This clone was detected only a few times. V and J are TRBV15 and TRBJ2-7; weak D call: TRBD2 (6 bases). Germline-derived CDR1 and CDR2 are LNHNV and YYDKDF (reference sequence). The CDR3 spans 15 residues. The V gene lost 0 bases and the J gene lost 4 bases, with 13 bases spanning the gap. The DNA for the CDR3 is TGTGCCACCAGCAGAGATCCGGGGGTCGGGTACGAGCAGTACTTC. Protein product: CATSRDPGVGYEQYF.

V gene TRBV7-8 combines with J gene TRBJ1-5; TRBD1 might be the D (5 bases). Trimming took 3 bases from V and 4 from J, leaving 10 bases between them. The CDR3 totals 14 residues. Per the germline V gene, CDR1 is SGHVS and CDR2 is FQNEAQ. The CDR3 here is CASSFYQGNQPQHF. CDR3 in DNA: TGTGCCAGCAGCTTTTATCAGGGAAATCAGCCCCAGCATTTT. Based on the CDR3 plus reference TRBV7-8 and TRBJ1-5, the full variable domain is GAGVSQSPRYKVAKRGQDVALRCDPISGHVSLFWYQQALGQGPEFLTYFQNEAQLDKSGLPSDRFFAERPEGSVSTLKIQRTQQEDSAVYLCASSFYQGNQPQHFGDGTRLSIL.

This clone was seen a single time. The chain combines TRBV28 with TRBJ2-7, with no clear D. The CDR3 covers 12 residues. Germline-derived CDR1 and CDR2 are MDHEN and SYDVKM. Deletions cut 1 base from V and 3 bases from J, with 4 bases between. Here the CDR3 DNA reads TGTGCCAGCAGTTTATCAGGCTACGAGCAGTACTTC. Its protein is CASSLSGYEQYF.

The rearrangement joins TRBV7-8 to TRBJ1-1; 7 positions agree with TRBD1. J lost 5 bases, V lost 5 bases, and 20 bases had no gene match. There are 18 residues in the CDR3. Per germline, CDR1 SGHVS and CDR2 FQNEAQ. The CDR3: CASSRNEGPSTGRTEAFF. The CDR3 DNA reads as TGTGCCAGCAGCCGGAATGAGGGTCCATCGACAGGGAGGACTGAAGCTTTCTTT.

This clone was counted between two and nine times. The chain recombines TRBV27 with TRBJ1-6; D gene unclear. Trimming left V 5 bases short and J 8 bases short, with 10 bases between. Germline V gene sequence: CDR1 MNHEY, CDR2 SMNVEV (reference sequence). The CDR3 covers 13 residues. The CDR3 protein is CASSILRDSPLHF. The CDR3 coding sequence is TGTGCCAGCAGTATCCTCCGGGATTCACCCCTCCACTTT.

The chain recombines TRBV5-1 with TRBJ2-7, with a possible D match to TRBD2 (6 bases). Germline lookup yields CDR1 SGHRS and CDR2 YFSETQ. This CDR3 has 14 residues. The V and J ends lost 2 bases and 3 bases respectively, with 12 bases between them. In DNA form, the CDR3 reads TGCGCCAGCAGCTTAGCAAGGGGACTCTACGAGCAGTACTTC. Protein: CASSLARGLYEQYF.

The CDR3 loop reads CATSDLAGGEGKGGVQPQHF. The CDR3 nucleotides are TGTGCCACCAGTGATTTGGCGGGGGGCGAAGGGAAGGGAGGGGTTCAGCCCCAGCATTTT. The V and J genes are TRBV24-1 and TRBJ1-5, with a tentative D call TRBD1 (6 bases). Trimming took 0 bases from V and 6 from J, leaving 26 bases between them. The CDR3 is 20 residues long. Germline V gives CDR1 KGHDR, CDR2 SFDVKD.

Written as DNA, the CDR3 is TGTGCCAGCAGCCAGTATTATAGCTCCTATAATTCACCCCTCCACTTT. Amino acids: CASSQYYSSYNSPLHF. The chain carries TRBV3-1 (or the pseudogene TRBV3-2) and TRBJ1-6; D gene unclear. The V end lost 3 bases, the J end lost 0 bases, and 9 bases lay between the germline ends. This CDR3 spans 16 amino acids. Germline CDR1 reads LGHDT; CDR2 reads YNNKEL (reference sequence).

This clone appeared a single time. The chain employs TRBV2 and TRBJ2-5, with 7 bases that match TRBD2. From germline, CDR1 is SNHLY and CDR2 FYNNEI. The CDR3 totals 14 residues. V shed 6 bases and J 5 bases; nucleotides not matched to a gene: 9. Here the CDR3 reads CASRPSGAGETQYF. CDR3 sequence (DNA): TGTGCCAGCAGGCCTTCTGGAGCGGGGGAGACCCAGTACTTC.

The rearrangement joins TRBV19 to TRBJ2-7; 8 bases align to TRBD1. Per the germline V gene, CDR1 is LNHDA and CDR2 is SQIVND (reference sequence). The ends lost 5 bases at V and 2 bases at J; junction bases unmatched: 5. The CDR3 spans 14 residues. The DNA of the CDR3 is TGTGCCAGTAGTCCCTCGACAGGGGCCTACGAGCAGTACTTC. It codes for CASSPSTGAYEQYF. Variable domain in full (rest from reference TRBV19 and TRBJ2-7): DGGITQSPKYLFRKEGQNVTLSCEQNLNHDAMYWYRQDPGQGLRLIYYSQIVNDFQKGDIAEGYSVSREKKESFPLTVTSAQKNPTAFYLCASSPSTGAYEQYFGPGTRLTVT.

This sequence joins TRBV2 and TRBJ1-3; D remains ambiguous. Germline-derived CDR1 and CDR2 are SNHLY and FYNNEI. V was pared by 5 bases and J by 0 bases, with 5 bases between. The CDR3 runs 13 residues. In nucleotides, the CDR3 is TGTGCCAGCAGTCCCTTCTCTGGAAACACCATATATTTT. It yields the protein CASSPFSGNTIYF.

This clone appeared a single time. V and J are TRBV7-2 and TRBJ1-6, with 7 bases fitting TRBD1. This CDR3 comprises 13 residues. J lost 7 bases, V lost 5 bases, and 2 bases had no gene match. Germline CDR1 is SGHTA and CDR2 is FQGNSA. The CDR3, as DNA: TGTGCCAGCAGCCTACAGGGGAATTCACCCCTCCACTTT. As protein: CASSLQGNSPLHF.

This rearrangement joins TRBV12-3 or TRBV12-4 to TRBJ2-4; 8 bases line up with TRBD1. This CDR3 is 13 amino acids long. The trim removed 9 bases at V and 0 bases at J, leaving 1 base unmatched. The CDR3 DNA is TGTGCCAGACAGGGGGTAGCCAAAAACATTCAGTACTTC. Translated: CARQGVAKNIQYF.

The CDR3 DNA is TGTGCCAGCAGCCCAACTCAGTTGGGGCCGTATGGCTACACCTTC. Amino acids: CASSPTQLGPYGYTF. The chain couples TRBV7-2 to TRBJ1-2; perhaps TRBD1 as D (5 bases). Deletions cut 5 bases from V and 5 bases from J, with 18 bases between. Germline V lookup: CDR1 SGHTA, CDR2 FQGNSA. The CDR3 totals 15 residues.

This clone is a singleton in its sample. The chain carries TRBV28 and TRBJ2-7, with 10 bases lining up with TRBD2. Germline V gene data show CDR1 as MDHEN and CDR2 as SYDVKM. The CDR3 sequence is 16 residues long. V dropped 6 bases and J dropped 2; count of bases not matched to a gene: 10. DNA for the CDR3: TGTGCCAGCAGCCAGATGAGCGGGAGGGTGACCTACGAGCAGTACTTC. Residues: CASSQMSGRVTYEQYF.

The genes are TRBV7-2 and TRBJ2-7; TRBD1 matches at 8 bases. Germline V lookup: CDR1 SGHTA, CDR2 FQGNSA. Unmatched junction bases numbered 2, after V lost 1 base and J lost 3 bases. The CDR3 loop spans 14 amino acids. CDR3 amino acids: CASSLVGTGYEQYF. CDR3 DNA sequence: TGTGCCAGCAGCTTAGTCGGGACAGGCTACGAGCAGTACTTC.